The 10 T cell receptor beta chains listed next were all sequenced from one sample in a study of OX40 agonist ivuxolimab in advanced cancers. Profiled with immunoSEQ multiplex PCR; TCRdb holds only in-frame clones, not every one. The sample includes over 40,000 clones, roughly 80% of them seen just once. Sequences were derived from CD4+ or CD8+ T cells sorted from blood, sampled in a trial of the OX40 agonist ivuxolimab. Receptors originate from an adult with an advanced solid tumor such as melanoma, head and neck, liver or kidney cancer.

This chain links TRBV18 with TRBJ1-5, with 7 positions matching TRBD1. The V and J ends lost 5 bases and 4 bases, in that order; junction bases with no gene match: 5. The CDR3 totals 14 residues. CDR1 and CDR2 (germline): KGHSH, LQKENI. The CDR3 sequence: CASSGGQINQPQHF. In DNA, the CDR3 is TGTGCCAGCTCAGGGGGACAGATTAATCAGCCCCAGCATTTT.

The count of this clone is one. The chain is built from TRBV11-3 and TRBJ2-7; D is undetermined. The CDR3 contains 14 residues. V was clipped by 2 bases and J by 5 bases, with 13 bases between them. From germline, CDR1 is SGHNT and CDR2 YENEEA. The CDR3: CASSLRAASDEQYF. The CDR3 DNA reads TGTGCCAGCAGCTTAAGGGCAGCATCGGACGAGCAGTACTTC.

The chain links TRBV5-6 to TRBJ1-1, with TRBD1 identical over 7 bases. J was trimmed by 7 bases and V by 2 bases; bases with no gene match: 5. Germline lookup yields CDR1 SGHDT and CDR2 YYEEEE. CDR3 length: 13 residues. The CDR3 DNA follows: TGTGCCAGCAGCTTTGGGGGGGACAGTGAAGCTTTCTTT. As protein: CASSFGGDSEAFF.

This chain uses TRBV4-1 with TRBJ2-1, with 7 nucleotides matching TRBD2. This CDR3 region has 16 residues. J was trimmed by 6 bases and V by 0 bases; bases with no gene match: 8. Germline assignment: CDR1 MGHRA and CDR2 YSYEKL. CDR3 DNA: TGCGCCAGCAGCCAAGAGGGAAGCGGGATAGGCAATGAGCAGTTCTTC. Translated: CASSQEGSGIGNEQFF.

V is TRBV6-5 and J is TRBJ1-3; no reliable D call. CDR3 size: 14 residues. With 5 bases removed from V and 3 bases from J, the gap between germline ends came to 11 bases. Germline V gene sequence: CDR1 MNHEY, CDR2 SVGAGI. Here the CDR3 reads CASSNGRRGNTIYF. The CDR3, as DNA: TGTGCCAGCAGTAACGGGCGTCGTGGAAACACCATATATTTT.

The chain couples TRBV18 to TRBJ2-5, with D tentatively TRBD1 or TRBD2 (5 bases each). CDR1 and CDR2 (germline): KGHSH, LQKENI. Deletions cut 4 bases from V and 2 bases from J, with 17 bases between. The CDR3 length is 16 residues. CDR3 sequence reads: CASSRDRGNRQETQYF. CDR3 in DNA: TGTGCCAGCTCACGGGACCGGGGCAACAGACAAGAGACCCAGTACTTC.

This clone came up a few times. The rearrangement links TRBV5-5 to TRBJ1-5; unclear D gene. The V gene lost 4 bases and the J gene lost 2 bases, with 10 bases spanning the gap. CDR1 is SGHKS, CDR2 YYEKEE, per germline (reference sequence). The CDR3 consists of 14 residues. The chain's CDR3 is CASSQSLGNQPQHF. The CDR3 DNA follows: TGTGCCAGCAGCCAGAGTCTCGGCAATCAGCCCCAGCATTTT.

The rearrangement uses TRBV5-4 and TRBJ2-7; D might be TRBD1 (6 bases). CDR1 is SGHNT, CDR2 YYREEE, per germline (reference sequence). This CDR3 comprises 15 residues. V gave up 4 bases and J gave up 4 bases, with 18 bases separating them. CDR3 residues: CASSEDRRQLYEQYF. CDR3 nucleotides: TGTGCCAGCAGCGAAGACAGGAGGCAGTTATACGAGCAGTACTTC.

The chain employs TRBV7-9 and TRBJ2-6; unclear D gene. This CDR3 is built from 15 residues. V was trimmed by 0 bases and J by 7 bases, leaving 10 bases between them. The germline V gene has CDR1 SEHNR and CDR2 FQNEAQ (reference sequence). CDR3 loop: CASSLAGFSANVLTF. The CDR3 nucleotides are TGTGCCAGCAGCTTAGCAGGGTTTTCAGCCAACGTCCTGACTTTC.

V gene TRBV28 combines with J gene TRBJ1-4; 7 nucleotides line up with TRBD1. The J segment lost 5 bases and the V segment lost 6 bases, leaving 9 bases of the junction unmatched. This CDR3 has 15 amino acids. Per the germline V gene, CDR1 is MDHEN and CDR2 is SYDVKM. CDR3 nucleotide sequence: TGTGCCAGCAGAATACCCGGGACAGCAAATGAAAAACTGTTTTTT. It codes for CASRIPGTANEKLFF.